One and the same sample provided the 12 T cell receptor beta chains below, sequenced in a study of a mutant IDH1 vaccine in newly diagnosed glioma. Time point specified: week 23, last vaccination. Each dose of the vaccine consisted of 300 ug of mutant IDH1 20-mer peptide, with topical imiquimod. Sequenced by immunoSEQ multiplex PCR; TCRdb stores in-frame clones only, minus some. The sample records fewer than 35,000 clones, 88% being singletons. These receptors have no known antigen. The starting material was PBMCs, obtained from a glioma patient whose treatment included an IDH1 peptide vaccine. Receptor source: a man in his forties or fifties with glioma.

The genes are TRBV19 and TRBJ1-3; D is ambiguous. Germline V gene data show CDR1 as LNHDA and CDR2 as SQIVND (reference sequence). V gave up 5 bases and J gave up 1 base, with 12 bases separating them. This CDR3 region has 15 residues. Here the CDR3 DNA reads TGTGCCAGTAGTCATACGGGAGGTTCTGGAAACACCATATATTTT. It codes for CASSHTGGSGNTIYF.

The V and J genes are TRBV6-6 and TRBJ1-2, with D unclear. This CDR3 comprises 11 residues. Trimming took 8 bases from V and 4 from J, leaving 8 bases between them. Looked up from germline, CDR1 is MNHNY and CDR2 is SVGAGI (reference sequence). CDR3: CASRVGYGYTF. The CDR3 DNA reads as TGTGCCAGCCGAGTGGGCTATGGCTACACCTTC.

This clone came up a few times. The rearrangement uses TRBV4-2 and TRBJ1-3; D is ambiguous. Germline CDR1 is LGHNA and CDR2 is YNFKEQ. V was cut by 2 bases and J by 0 bases, with 2 bases left in between. This CDR3 has 13 amino acids. The CDR3: CASSQHSGNTIYF. The CDR3 coding sequence is TGTGCCAGCAGCCAACACTCTGGAAACACCATATATTTT.

V is TRBV7-9 and J is TRBJ1-1, with a weak D call TRBD1 (5 bases). V was clipped by 3 bases and J by 5 bases, with 10 bases between them. CDR1 and CDR2 (germline): SEHNR, FQNEAQ (reference sequence). The CDR3 runs to 13 residues. CDR3 sequence (DNA): TGTGCCAGCAGCTTCCGGGACCTGACTGAAGCTTTCTTT. Its protein product is CASSFRDLTEAFF. The complete variable domain, with remaining parts taken from reference TRBV7-9 and TRBJ1-1, reads DTGVSQNPRHKITKRGQNVTFRCDPISEHNRLYWYRQTLGQGPEFLTYFQNEAQLEKSRLLSDRFSAERPKGSFSTLEIQRTEQGDSAMYLCASSFRDLTEAFFGQGTRLTVV.

The V gene is TRBV19, the J gene TRBJ2-7; no firm D call. The CDR3 consists of 14 residues. Germline CDR1 LNHDA, CDR2 SQIVND (reference sequence). Trimming took 5 bases from V and 2 from J, leaving 13 bases between them. CDR3 in amino acids: CASSPRAETYEQYF. CDR3 sequence (DNA): TGTGCCAGTAGTCCACGGGCAGAGACCTACGAGCAGTACTTC.

V usage is TRBV6-1 and J usage is TRBJ1-6, with D unresolved. Deletions cut 7 bases from V and 0 bases from J, with 10 bases between. This CDR3 region has 15 residues. Germline CDR1 reads MNHNS; CDR2 reads SASEGT. The CDR3 bases are TGTGCCAGCAAGGCTGAGAGCTCCTATAATTCACCCCTCCACTTT. Encoded protein: CASKAESSYNSPLHF.

The chain links TRBV6-5 to TRBJ1-1; D is undetermined. V dropped 0 bases and J dropped 10 bases, with 6 bases sitting between them. In germline, CDR1 is MNHEY, CDR2 SVGAGI. The CDR3 extends over 11 amino acids. The chain's CDR3 is CASSYSGRAFF. The CDR3 coding sequence is TGTGCCAGCAGTTACTCCGGAAGAGCTTTCTTT.

The chain couples TRBV5-8 to TRBJ2-4, with 7 bases fitting TRBD1. V lost 4 bases to trimming and J lost 7 bases; unmatched junction nucleotides: 8. Germline CDR1 is SGHTS and CDR2 is YDEGEE. The CDR3 totals 14 residues. The CDR3 region has the DNA TGTGCCAGCAGCCTACGGGACAGAGGGAACATTCAGTACTTC. Its translation is CASSLRDRGNIQYF.

The V and J genes are TRBV5-1 and TRBJ1-3; unclear D gene. V shed 0 bases and J shed 0 bases, with 7 bases lying between them. CDR3 length equals 15 residues. CDR1 is SGHRS and CDR2 is YFSETQ in the germline V gene. The CDR3: CASSLDDPSGNTIYF. In DNA form, the CDR3 reads TGCGCCAGCAGCTTGGACGATCCCTCTGGAAACACCATATATTTT. The full variable domain, its missing parts supplied by reference TRBV5-1 and TRBJ1-3, is KAGVTQTPRYLIKTRGQQVTLSCSPISGHRSVSWYQQTPGQGLQFLFEYFSETQRNKGNFPGRFSGRQFSNSRSEMNVSTLELGDSALYLCASSLDDPSGNTIYFGEGSWLTVV.

V and J are TRBV29-1 and TRBJ1-1; possible D gene TRBD1, 6 bases. Germline V CDR1 and CDR2: SQVTM, ANQGSEA. The CDR3 totals 13 residues. V was cut by 7 bases and J by 0 bases, with 12 bases left in between. The CDR3 nucleotides read TGCAGCGGAAGGGGGAGTATGAACACTGAAGCTTTCTTT. This gives the protein CSGRGSMNTEAFF.

The chain has TRBV18 and TRBJ2-3; TRBD2 might be the D (6 bases). The CDR3 totals 15 residues. Trimming left V 1 base short and J 1 base short, with 9 bases between. The germline V gene has CDR1 KGHSH and CDR2 LQKENI. CDR3 nucleotide sequence: TGTGCCAGCTCACCACAACCGGGGGGCACAGATACGCAGTATTTT. This sequence encodes CASSPQPGGTDTQYF.

V gene TRBV2 combines with J gene TRBJ1-4; 9 nucleotides match TRBD1. This CDR3 spans 13 amino acids. Germline-derived CDR1 and CDR2 are SNHLY and FYNNEI. V trimming: 10 bases; J trimming: 3 bases; junction bases outside the gene matches: 3. In nucleotides, the CDR3 is TGTGCCACCCGGACAGGGGCTAATGAAAAACTGTTTTTT. This sequence encodes CATRTGANEKLFF.